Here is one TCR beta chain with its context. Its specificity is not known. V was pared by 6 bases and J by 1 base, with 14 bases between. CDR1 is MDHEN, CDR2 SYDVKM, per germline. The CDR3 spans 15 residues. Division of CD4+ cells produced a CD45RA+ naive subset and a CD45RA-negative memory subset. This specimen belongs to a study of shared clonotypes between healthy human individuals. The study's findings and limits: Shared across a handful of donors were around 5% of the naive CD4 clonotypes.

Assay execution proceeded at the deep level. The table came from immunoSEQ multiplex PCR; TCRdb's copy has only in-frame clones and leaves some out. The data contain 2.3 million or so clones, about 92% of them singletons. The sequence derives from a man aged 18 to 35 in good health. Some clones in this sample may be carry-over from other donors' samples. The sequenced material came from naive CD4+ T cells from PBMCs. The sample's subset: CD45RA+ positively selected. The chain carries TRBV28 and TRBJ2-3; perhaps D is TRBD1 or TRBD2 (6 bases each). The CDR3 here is CASSPGAAGTDTQYF. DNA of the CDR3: TGTGCCAGCAGCCCGGGGGCGGCCGGCACAGATACGCAGTATTTT.